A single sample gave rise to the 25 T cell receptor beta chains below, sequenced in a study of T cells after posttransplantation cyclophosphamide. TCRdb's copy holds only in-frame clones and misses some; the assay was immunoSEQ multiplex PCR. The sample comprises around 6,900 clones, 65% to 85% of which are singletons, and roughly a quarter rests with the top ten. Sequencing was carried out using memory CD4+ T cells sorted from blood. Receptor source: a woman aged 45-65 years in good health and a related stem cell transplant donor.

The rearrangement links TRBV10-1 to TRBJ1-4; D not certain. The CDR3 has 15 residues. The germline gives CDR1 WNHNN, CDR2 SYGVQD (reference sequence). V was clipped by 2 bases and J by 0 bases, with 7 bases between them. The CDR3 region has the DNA TGCGCCAGCAGTGAGACCCGGTCAACTAATGAAAAACTGTTTTTT. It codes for CASSETRSTNEKLFF.

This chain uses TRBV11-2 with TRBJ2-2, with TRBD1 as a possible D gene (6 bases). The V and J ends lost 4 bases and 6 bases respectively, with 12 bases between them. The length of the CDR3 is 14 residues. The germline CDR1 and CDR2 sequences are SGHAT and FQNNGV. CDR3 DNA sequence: TGTGCCAGCAGCTACGGACAGTATGCCGGGGAGCTGTTTTTT. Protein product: CASSYGQYAGELFF. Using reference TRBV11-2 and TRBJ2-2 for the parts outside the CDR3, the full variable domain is EAGVAQSPRYKIIEKRQSVAFWCNPISGHATLYWYQQILGQGPKLLIQFQNNGVVDDSQLPKDRFSAERLKGVDSTLKIQPAKLEDSAVYLCASSYGQYAGELFFGEGSRLTVL.

CDR3: CASSIAQGAGNTEAFF. CDR3 in DNA: TGTGCCAGTAGTATAGCACAGGGGGCGGGGAACACTGAAGCTTTCTTT. The chain carries TRBV19 and TRBJ1-1; 9 nucleotides align to TRBD1. V dropped 1 base and J dropped 1; count of bases not matched to a gene: 4. Germline CDR1 is LNHDA and CDR2 is SQIVND (reference sequence). This CDR3 is built from 16 residues.

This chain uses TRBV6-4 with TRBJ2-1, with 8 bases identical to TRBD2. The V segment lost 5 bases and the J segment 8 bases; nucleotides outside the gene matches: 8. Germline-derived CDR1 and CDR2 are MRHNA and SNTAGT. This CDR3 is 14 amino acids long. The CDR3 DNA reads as TGTGCCAGCAGTACCGCGGGAGGTATCGATGAGCAGTTCTTC. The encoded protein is CASSTAGGIDEQFF.

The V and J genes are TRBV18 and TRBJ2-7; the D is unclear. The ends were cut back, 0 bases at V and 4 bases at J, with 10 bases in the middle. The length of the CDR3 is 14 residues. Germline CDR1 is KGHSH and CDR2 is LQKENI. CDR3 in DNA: TGTGCCAGCTCACCACCGTCCGGTGTTTACGAGCAGTACTTC. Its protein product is CASSPPSGVYEQYF.

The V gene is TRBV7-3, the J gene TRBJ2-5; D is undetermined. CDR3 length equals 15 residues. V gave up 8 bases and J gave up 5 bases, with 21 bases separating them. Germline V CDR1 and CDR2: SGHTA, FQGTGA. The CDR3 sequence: CASSPVHTIGETQYF. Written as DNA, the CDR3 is TGTGCCAGCTCCCCCGTCCATACTATCGGGGAGACCCAGTACTTC.

CDR3 bases: TGTGCCAGCAGTTTATCTCCTCTCTACGAGCAGTACTTC. It translates to CASSLSPLYEQYF. This chain links TRBV27 with TRBJ2-7; D ambiguous. V gave up 0 bases and J gave up 3 bases, with 6 bases separating them. CDR1 is MNHEY, CDR2 SMNVEV, per germline (reference sequence). CDR3 length: 13 residues.

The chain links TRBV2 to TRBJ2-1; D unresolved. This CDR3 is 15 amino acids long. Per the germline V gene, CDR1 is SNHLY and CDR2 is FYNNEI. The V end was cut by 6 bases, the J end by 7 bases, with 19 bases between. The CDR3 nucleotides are TGTGCCAGCAGACCGCGAAGAGCTTCGAGGAATGAGCAGTTCTTC. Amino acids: CASRPRRASRNEQFF.

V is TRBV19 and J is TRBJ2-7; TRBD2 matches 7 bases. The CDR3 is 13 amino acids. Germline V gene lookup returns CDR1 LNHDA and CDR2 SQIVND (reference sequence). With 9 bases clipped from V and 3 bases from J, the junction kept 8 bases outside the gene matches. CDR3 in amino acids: CARGGAGFYEQYF. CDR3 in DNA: TGTGCCAGGGGAGGGGCGGGGTTCTACGAGCAGTACTTC.

In nucleotides, the CDR3 is TGTGCCAGCAGCATCTCGGACAGATCAAAAGCTTTCTTT. It yields the protein CASSISDRSKAFF. The chain combines TRBV7-9 with TRBJ1-1; D might be TRBD1 (6 bases). There are 13 residues in the CDR3. Trimming pared 5 bases from V and 9 bases from J, leaving 16 bases between. Germline values: CDR1 SEHNR, CDR2 FQNEAQ (reference sequence).

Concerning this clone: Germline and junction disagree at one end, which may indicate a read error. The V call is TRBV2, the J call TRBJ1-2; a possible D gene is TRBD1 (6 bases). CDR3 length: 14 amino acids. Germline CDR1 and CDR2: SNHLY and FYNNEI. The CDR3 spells CASREGQLAYGYTF. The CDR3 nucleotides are TGTGCCAGCAGGGAAGGACAGTTAGCCTATGGCTACACCTTC.

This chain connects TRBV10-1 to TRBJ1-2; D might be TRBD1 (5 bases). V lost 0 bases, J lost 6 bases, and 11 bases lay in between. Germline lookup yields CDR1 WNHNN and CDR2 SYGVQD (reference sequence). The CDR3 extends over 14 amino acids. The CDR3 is CASSESGVPNGYTF. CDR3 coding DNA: TGCGCCAGCAGTGAGTCAGGGGTTCCGAATGGCTACACCTTC.

CDR3 sequence reads: CASSASTLLRIQETQYF. For the CDR3, the DNA is TGTGCCAGCAGTGCGAGTACGCTTTTGCGGATCCAAGAGACCCAGTACTTC. The chain joins TRBV2 to TRBJ2-5; the D is unclear. Germline V CDR1 and CDR2: SNHLY, FYNNEI. The CDR3 runs to 17 residues. V lost 4 bases, J lost 1 base, and 19 bases lay in between. Complete variable domain (other parts from reference TRBV2 and TRBJ2-5): EPEVTQTPSHQVTQMGQEVILRCVPISNHLYFYWYRQILGQKVEFLVSFYNNEISEKSEIFDDQFSVERPDGSNFTLKIRSTKLEDSAMYFCASSASTLLRIQETQYFGPGTRLLVL.

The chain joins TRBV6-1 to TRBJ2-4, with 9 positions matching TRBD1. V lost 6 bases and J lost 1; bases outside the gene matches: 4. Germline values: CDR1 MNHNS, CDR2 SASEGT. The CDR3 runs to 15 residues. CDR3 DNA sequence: TGTGCCAGCAGGACCGGGACAGGGGCCAAAAACATTCAGTACTTC. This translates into CASRTGTGAKNIQYF.

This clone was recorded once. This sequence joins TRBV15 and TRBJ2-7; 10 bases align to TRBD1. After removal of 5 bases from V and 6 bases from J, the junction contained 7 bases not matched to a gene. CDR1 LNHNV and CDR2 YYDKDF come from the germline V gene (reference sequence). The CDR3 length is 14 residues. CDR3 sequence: CATSHGQGVREQYF. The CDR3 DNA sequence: TGTGCCACCAGCCACGGACAGGGGGTTCGCGAGCAGTACTTC.

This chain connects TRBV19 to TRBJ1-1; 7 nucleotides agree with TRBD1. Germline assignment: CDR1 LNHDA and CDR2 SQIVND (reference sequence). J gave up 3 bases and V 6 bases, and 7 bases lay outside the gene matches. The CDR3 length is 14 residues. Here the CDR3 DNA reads TGTGCCAGTAGCCTAGACAGGGTCGACACTGAAGCTTTCTTT. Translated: CASSLDRVDTEAFF.

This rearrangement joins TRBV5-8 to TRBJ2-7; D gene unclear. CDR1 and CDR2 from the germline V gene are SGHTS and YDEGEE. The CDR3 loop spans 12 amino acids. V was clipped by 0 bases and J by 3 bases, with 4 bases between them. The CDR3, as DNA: TGTGCCAGCAGCTTGGCAATCTACGAGCAGTACTTC. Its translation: CASSLAIYEQYF.

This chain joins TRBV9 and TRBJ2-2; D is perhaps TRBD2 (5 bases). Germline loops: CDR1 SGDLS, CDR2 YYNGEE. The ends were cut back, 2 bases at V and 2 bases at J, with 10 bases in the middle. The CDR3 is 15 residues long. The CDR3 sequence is CASSVSAVNTGELFF. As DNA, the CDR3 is TGTGCCAGCAGCGTGTCAGCGGTTAACACCGGGGAGCTGTTTTTT.

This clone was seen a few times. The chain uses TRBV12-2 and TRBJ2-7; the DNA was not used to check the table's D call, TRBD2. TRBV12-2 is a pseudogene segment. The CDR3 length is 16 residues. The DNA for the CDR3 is TGTGCAAGTCGCTTAGCGGGTAGCGGGCTGTCCTACGAGCAGTACTTC. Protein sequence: CASRLAGSGLSYEQYF.

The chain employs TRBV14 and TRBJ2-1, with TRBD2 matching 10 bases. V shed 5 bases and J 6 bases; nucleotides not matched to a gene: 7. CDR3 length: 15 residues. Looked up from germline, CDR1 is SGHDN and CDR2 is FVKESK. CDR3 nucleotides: TGTGCCAGCAGCATGAGCGGGAGGGGGAGCAATGAGCAGTTCTTC. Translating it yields CASSMSGRGSNEQFF.

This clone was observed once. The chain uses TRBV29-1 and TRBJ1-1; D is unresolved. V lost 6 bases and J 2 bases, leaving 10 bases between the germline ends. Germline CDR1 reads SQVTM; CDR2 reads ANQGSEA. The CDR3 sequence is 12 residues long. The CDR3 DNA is TGCAGCGTCTCACCTAAAAACACTGAAGCTTTCTTT. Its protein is CSVSPKNTEAFF.

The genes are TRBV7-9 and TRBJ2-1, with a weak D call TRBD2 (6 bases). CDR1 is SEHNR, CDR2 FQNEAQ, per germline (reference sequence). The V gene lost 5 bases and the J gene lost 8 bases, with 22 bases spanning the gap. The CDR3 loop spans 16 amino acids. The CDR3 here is CASSRRWGGTADEQFF. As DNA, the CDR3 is TGTGCCAGCAGCCGTCGATGGGGCGGGACGGCGGATGAGCAGTTCTTC.

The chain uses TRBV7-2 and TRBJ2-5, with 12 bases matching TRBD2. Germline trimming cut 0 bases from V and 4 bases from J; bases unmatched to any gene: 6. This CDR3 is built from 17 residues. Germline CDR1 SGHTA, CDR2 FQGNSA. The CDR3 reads CASSLAGSSGRGETQYF. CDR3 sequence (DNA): TGTGCCAGCAGCTTAGCGGGATCTAGCGGGAGGGGAGAGACCCAGTACTTC.

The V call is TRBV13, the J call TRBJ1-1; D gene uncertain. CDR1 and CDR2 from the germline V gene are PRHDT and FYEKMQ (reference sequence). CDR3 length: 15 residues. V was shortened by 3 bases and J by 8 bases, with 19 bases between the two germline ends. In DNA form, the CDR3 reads TGTGCCAGCAGCTTGACTCCCCGACGGCTCACGGAAGCTTTCTTT. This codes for CASSLTPRRLTEAFF.

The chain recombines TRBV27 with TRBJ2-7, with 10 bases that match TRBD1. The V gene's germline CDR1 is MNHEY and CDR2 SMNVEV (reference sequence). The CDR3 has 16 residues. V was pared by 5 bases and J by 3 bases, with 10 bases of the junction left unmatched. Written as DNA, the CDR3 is TGTGCCAGCAGTCCCCAGGTCGGGACAGGGGACTACGAGCAGTACTTC. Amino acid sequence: CASSPQVGTGDYEQYF.